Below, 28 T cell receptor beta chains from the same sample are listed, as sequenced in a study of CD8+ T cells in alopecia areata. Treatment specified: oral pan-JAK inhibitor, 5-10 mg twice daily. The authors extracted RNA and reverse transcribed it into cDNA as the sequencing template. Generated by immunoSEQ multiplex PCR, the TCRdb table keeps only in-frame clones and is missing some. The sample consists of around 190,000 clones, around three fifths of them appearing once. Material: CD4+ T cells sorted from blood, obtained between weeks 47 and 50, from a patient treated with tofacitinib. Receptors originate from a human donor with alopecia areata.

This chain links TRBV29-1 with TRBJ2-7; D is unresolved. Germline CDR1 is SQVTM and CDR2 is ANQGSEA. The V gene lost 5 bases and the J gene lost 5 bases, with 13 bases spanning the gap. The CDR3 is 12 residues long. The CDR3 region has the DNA TGCAGCGTTTCAAACCCGGTGGACGAGCAGTACTTC. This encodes CSVSNPVDEQYF.

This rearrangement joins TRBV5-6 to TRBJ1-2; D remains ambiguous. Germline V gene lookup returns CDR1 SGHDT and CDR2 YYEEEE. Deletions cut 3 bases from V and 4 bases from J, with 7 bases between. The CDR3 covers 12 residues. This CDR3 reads CASSSDSYGYTF. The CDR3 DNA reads TGTGCCAGCAGCTCTGATAGCTATGGCTACACCTTC.

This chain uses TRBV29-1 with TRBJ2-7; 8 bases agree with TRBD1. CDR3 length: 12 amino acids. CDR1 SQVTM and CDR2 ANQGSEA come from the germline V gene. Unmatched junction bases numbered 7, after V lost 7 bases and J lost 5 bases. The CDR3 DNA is TGCAGCGCCCTGACAGGGGTCGACGAGCAGTACTTC. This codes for CSALTGVDEQYF.

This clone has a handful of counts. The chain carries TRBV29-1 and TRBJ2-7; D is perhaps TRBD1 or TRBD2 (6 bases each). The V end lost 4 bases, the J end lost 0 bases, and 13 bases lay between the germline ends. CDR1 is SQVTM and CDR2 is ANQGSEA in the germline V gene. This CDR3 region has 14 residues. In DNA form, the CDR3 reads TGCAGCGTTGGGAGGGACACCGTCTCCTACGAGCAGTACTTC. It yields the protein CSVGRDTVSYEQYF.

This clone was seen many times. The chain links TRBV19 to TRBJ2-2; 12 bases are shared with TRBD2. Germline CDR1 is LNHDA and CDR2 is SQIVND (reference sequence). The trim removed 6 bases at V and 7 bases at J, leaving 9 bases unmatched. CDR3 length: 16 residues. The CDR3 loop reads CASSDLAGGPNGELFF. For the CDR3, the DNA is TGTGCCAGTAGCGACCTAGCGGGGGGGCCTAACGGGGAGCTGTTTTTT.

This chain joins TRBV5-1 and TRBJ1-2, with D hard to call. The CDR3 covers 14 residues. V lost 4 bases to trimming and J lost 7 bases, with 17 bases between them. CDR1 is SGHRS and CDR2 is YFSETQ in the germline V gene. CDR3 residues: CASSEATASGGYTF. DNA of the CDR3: TGCGCCAGCAGCGAGGCTACCGCTAGCGGTGGCTACACCTTC.

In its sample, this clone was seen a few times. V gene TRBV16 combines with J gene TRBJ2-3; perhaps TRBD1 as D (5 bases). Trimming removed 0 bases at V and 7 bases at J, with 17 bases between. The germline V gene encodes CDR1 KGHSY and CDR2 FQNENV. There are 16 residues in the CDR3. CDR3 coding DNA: TGTGCCAGCAGCCAATCCCGCGCAGGGCCCCTCCATACGCAGTATTTT. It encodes CASSQSRAGPLHTQYF.

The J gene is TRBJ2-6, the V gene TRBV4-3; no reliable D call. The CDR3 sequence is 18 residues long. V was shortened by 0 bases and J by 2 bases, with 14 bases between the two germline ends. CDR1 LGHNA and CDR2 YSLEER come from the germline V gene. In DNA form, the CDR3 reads TGCGCCAGCAGCCAAGATGTGGGAACGTTAACTGGGGCCAACGTCCTGACTTTC. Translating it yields CASSQDVGTLTGANVLTF.

The CDR3 coding sequence is TGTGCCAGCAGCTTATCGGACCGTTTTGTTGGAGCCAACGTCCTGACTTTC. As protein: CASSLSDRFVGANVLTF. The V gene is TRBV11-3, the J gene TRBJ2-6, with unresolved D. V lost 2 bases and J lost 7, with 18 bases in between. CDR3 length equals 17 residues. Germline V lookup: CDR1 SGHNT, CDR2 YENEEA.

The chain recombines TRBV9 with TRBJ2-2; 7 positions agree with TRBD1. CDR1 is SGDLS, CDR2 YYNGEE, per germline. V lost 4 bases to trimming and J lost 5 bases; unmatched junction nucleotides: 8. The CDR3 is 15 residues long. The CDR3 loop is CASSRPGGWTGELFF. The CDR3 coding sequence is TGTGCCAGCAGCCGACCAGGGGGATGGACCGGGGAGCTGTTTTTT.

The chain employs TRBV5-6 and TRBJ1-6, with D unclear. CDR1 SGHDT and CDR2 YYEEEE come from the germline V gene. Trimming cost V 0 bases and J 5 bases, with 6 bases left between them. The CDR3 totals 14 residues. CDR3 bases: TGTGCCAGCAGCTTGGCCATGGATAATTCACCCCTCCACTTT. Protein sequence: CASSLAMDNSPLHF.

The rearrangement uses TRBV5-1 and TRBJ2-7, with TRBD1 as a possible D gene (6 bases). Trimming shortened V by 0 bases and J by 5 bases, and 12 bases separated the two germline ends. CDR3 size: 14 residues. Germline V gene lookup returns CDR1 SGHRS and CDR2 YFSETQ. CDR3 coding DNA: TGCGCCAGCAGCTTGGTGCAGGGGCGCAACGAGCAGTACTTC. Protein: CASSLVQGRNEQYF.

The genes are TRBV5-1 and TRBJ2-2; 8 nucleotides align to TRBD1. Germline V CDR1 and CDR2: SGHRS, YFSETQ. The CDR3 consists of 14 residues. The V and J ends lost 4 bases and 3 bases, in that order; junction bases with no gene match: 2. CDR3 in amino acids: CASSPTGDTGELFF. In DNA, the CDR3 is TGCGCCAGCAGCCCGACAGGGGACACCGGGGAGCTGTTTTTT. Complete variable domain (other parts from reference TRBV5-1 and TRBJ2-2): KAGVTQTPRYLIKTRGQQVTLSCSPISGHRSVSWYQQTPGQGLQFLFEYFSETQRNKGNFPGRFSGRQFSNSRSEMNVSTLELGDSALYLCASSPTGDTGELFFGEGSRLTVL.

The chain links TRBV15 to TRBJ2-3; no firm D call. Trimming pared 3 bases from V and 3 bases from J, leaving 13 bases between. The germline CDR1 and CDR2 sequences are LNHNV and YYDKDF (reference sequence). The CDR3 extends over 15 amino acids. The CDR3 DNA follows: TGTGCCACCAGCAGCCCCCGCGAAGTTACAGATACGCAGTATTTT. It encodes CATSSPREVTDTQYF.

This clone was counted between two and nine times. This chain's CDR3 is CSSGTSGGSYNEQFF. CDR3 bases: TGCAGTTCAGGGACTAGCGGGGGCTCCTACAATGAGCAGTTCTTC. The rearrangement uses TRBV29-1 and TRBJ2-1; 14 bases agree with TRBD2. Germline CDR1 SQVTM, CDR2 ANQGSEA. The CDR3 spans 15 residues.

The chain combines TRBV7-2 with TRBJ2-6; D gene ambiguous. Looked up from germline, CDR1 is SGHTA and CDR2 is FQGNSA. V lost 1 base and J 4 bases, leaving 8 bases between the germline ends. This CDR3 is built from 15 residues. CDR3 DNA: TGTGCCAGCAGCTTAGAAGCCCTGGGGGCCAACGTCCTGACTTTC. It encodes CASSLEALGANVLTF.

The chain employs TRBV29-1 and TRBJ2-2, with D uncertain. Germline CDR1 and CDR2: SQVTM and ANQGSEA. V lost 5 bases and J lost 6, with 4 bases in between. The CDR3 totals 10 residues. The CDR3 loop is CSVSAGELFF. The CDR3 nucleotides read TGCAGCGTTTCGGCCGGGGAGCTGTTTTTT.

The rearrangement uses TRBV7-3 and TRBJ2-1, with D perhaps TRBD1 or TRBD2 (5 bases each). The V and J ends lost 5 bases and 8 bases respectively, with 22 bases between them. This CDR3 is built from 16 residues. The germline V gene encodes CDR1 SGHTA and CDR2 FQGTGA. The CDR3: CASSLGPIEAQHEQFF. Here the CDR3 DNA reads TGTGCCAGCAGCCTGGGACCCATCGAGGCCCAACATGAGCAGTTCTTC.

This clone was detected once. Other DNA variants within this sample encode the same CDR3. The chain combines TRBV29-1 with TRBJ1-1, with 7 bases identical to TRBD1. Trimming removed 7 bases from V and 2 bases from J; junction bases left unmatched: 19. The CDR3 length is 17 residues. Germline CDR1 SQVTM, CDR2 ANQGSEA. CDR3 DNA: TGCAGCGCCCTCGAGCCCGACAGGGTCCTCGTTAACACTGAAGCTTTCTTT. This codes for CSALEPDRVLVNTEAFF.

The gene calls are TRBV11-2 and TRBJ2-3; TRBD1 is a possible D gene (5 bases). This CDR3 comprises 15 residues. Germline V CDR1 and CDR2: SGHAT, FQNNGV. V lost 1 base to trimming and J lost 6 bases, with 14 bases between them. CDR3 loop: CASSLVTDLADTQYF. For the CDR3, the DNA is TGTGCCAGCAGCTTAGTGACAGACCTCGCGGATACGCAGTATTTT.

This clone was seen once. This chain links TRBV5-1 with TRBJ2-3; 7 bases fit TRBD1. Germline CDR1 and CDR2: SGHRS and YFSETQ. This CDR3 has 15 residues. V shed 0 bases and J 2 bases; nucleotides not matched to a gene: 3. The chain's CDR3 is CASSLVQGNTDTQYF. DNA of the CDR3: TGCGCCAGCAGCTTGGTACAGGGGAACACAGATACGCAGTATTTT.

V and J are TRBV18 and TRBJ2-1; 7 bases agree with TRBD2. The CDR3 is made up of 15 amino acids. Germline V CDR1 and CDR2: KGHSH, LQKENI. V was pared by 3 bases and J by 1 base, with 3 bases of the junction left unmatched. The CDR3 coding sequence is TGTGCCAGCTCACCTGGCGGGGGATCCTACAATGAGCAGTTCTTC. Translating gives CASSPGGGSYNEQFF.

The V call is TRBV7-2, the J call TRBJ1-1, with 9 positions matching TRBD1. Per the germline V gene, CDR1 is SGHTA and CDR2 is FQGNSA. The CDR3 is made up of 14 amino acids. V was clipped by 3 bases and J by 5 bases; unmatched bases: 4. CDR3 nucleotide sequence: TGTGCCAGCAGCTTCCAGACAGGGGGGACTGAAGCTTTCTTT. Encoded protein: CASSFQTGGTEAFF.

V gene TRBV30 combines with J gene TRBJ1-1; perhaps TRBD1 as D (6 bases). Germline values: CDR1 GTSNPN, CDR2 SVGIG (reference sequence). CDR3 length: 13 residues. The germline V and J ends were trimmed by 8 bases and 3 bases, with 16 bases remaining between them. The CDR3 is CAGTGPRDTEAFF. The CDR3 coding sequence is TGTGCCGGAACAGGGCCGCGGGACACTGAAGCTTTCTTT.

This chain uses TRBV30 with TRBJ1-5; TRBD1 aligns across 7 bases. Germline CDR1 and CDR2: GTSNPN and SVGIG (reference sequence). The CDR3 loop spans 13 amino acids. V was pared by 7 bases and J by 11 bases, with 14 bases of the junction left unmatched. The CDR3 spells CASETGDGLAQHF. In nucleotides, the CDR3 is TGTGCCTCCGAAACAGGGGACGGATTGGCCCAGCATTTT.

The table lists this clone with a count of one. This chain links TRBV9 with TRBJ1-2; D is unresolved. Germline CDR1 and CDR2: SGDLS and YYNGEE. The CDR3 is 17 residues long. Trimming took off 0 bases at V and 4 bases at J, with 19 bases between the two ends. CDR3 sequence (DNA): TGTGCCAGCAGCGTAGAATCCGGCAGCTCCCGTATCTATGGCTACACCTTC. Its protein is CASSVESGSSRIYGYTF.

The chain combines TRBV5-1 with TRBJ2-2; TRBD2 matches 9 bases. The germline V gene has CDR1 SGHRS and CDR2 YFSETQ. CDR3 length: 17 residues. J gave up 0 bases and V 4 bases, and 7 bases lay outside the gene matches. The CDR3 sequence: CASSRLAGASNTGELFF. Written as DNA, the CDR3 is TGCGCCAGCAGCAGATTAGCGGGAGCTTCGAACACCGGGGAGCTGTTTTTT.

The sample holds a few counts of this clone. The CDR3 reads CSESDGYTF. CDR3 bases: TGCAGCGAGTCTGACGGCTACACCTTC. V usage is TRBV29-1 and J usage is TRBJ1-2; no reliable D call. V was cut by 7 bases and J by 8 bases, with 8 bases left in between. The CDR3 sequence is 9 residues long. CDR1 is SQVTM, CDR2 ANQGSEA, per germline.